This TCR beta chain was captured by sequencing in a study of T cell changes during pregnancy in multiple sclerosis. TCRdb's copy holds only in-frame clones and misses some; the assay was immunoSEQ multiplex PCR. The profile shows tens of thousands of clones, 85% to 95% of them singletons. Unmatched junction bases numbered 7, after V lost 4 bases and J lost 7 bases. The germline V gene has CDR1 SGHRS and CDR2 YFSETQ. This CDR3 contains 14 residues. This clone was counted only a few times. This chain uses TRBV5-1 with TRBJ2-1; 8 nucleotides agree with TRBD1. Specimen: CD4+ T cells from peripheral blood mononuclear cells, collected in the third trimester of pregnancy. The sequence was collected from a female donor in good health, enrolled as a control in a pregnancy study. The CDR3 reads CASSPGQVDNEQFF. The CDR3 bases are TGCGCCAGCAGCCCGGGACAGGTTGATAATGAGCAGTTCTTC.